One sample yielded the 30 T cell receptor beta chains listed below, sequenced in a study of Graves' ophthalmopathy and Graves' hyperthyroidism. Beta-chain TCR CDR3 regions were amplified from RNA transcripts. First-round RT-PCR employed HTBI primers, with a second-round multiplex PCR after it. In TCRdb, the multiplex PCR reads were re-called with MiXCR into one record per CDR3 protein. The table includes more than 550,000 distinct CDR3 sequences, under 50% detected once. Sequences were obtained from peripheral blood. These receptors all come from an adult man with Graves' ophthalmopathy.

This clonotype came up a few times. This rearrangement joins TRBV5-1 to TRBJ2-2; D not resolved. This CDR3 comprises 14 residues. Trimming pared 4 bases from V and 1 base from J, leaving 8 bases between. Germline CDR1 SGHRS, CDR2 YFSETQ. The CDR3 region has the DNA TGCGCCAGCAGCCCAAGACTGAACACCGGGGAGCTGTTTTTT. Translated, it gives CASSPRLNTGELFF.

This clonotype showed up many times. A junction boundary mismatches the germline segment, possibly from a read error. This rearrangement joins TRBV7-9 to TRBJ1-1; maybe TRBD1 (5 bases). CDR3 length equals 14 residues. Germline lookup yields CDR1 SEHNR and CDR2 FQNEAQ (reference sequence). This CDR3 is CASSPGLKNTEAFF. CDR3 coding DNA: TGCGCCAGCAGCCCGGGACTAAAGAACACTGAAGCTTTCTTT. Together with reference TRBV7-9 and TRBJ1-1, the CDR3 gives the full variable domain: DTGVSQNPRHKITKRGQNVTFRCDPISEHNRLYWYRQTLGQGPEFLTYFQNEAQLEKSRLLSDRFSAERPKGSFSTLEIQRTEQGDSAMYLCASSPGLKNTEAFFGQGTRLTVV.

V gene TRBV10-3 combines with J gene TRBJ1-3; no clear D. V was shortened by 5 bases and J by 0 bases, with 17 bases between the two germline ends. The CDR3 contains 17 residues. CDR1 and CDR2 from the germline V gene are ENHRY and SYGVKD. The CDR3 sequence is CAISYSLPTSSGNTIYF. For the CDR3, the DNA is TGTGCCATCAGTTACTCCCTGCCTACGAGCTCTGGAAACACCATATATTTT.

The CDR3 nucleotides read TGTGCCAGCAGCCCCATCCGAGGGGACACTGAAGCTTTCTTT. Its translation: CASSPIRGDTEAFF. The rearrangement links TRBV11-2 to TRBJ1-1; possibly TRBD1 for D (5 bases). From germline, CDR1 is SGHAT and CDR2 FQNNGV. V lost 5 bases and J lost 3, with 13 bases in between. The CDR3 runs 14 residues.

A few counts support this clonotype. The chain employs TRBV15 and TRBJ2-3, with TRBD2 matching over 9 bases. J gave up 11 bases and V 1 base, and 10 bases lay outside the gene matches. The CDR3 runs 15 residues. From germline, CDR1 is LNHNV and CDR2 YYDKDF (reference sequence). CDR3 nucleotides: TGTGCCACCAGCAGAGGGCAGCGGGAGGACTATGAGCAGTATTTT. It codes for CATSRGQREDYEQYF.

This clonotype was detected once. V gene TRBV6-1 combines with J gene TRBJ2-7; maybe TRBD2 (6 bases). CDR1 is MNHNS and CDR2 is SASEGT in the germline V gene. The germline V and J ends were trimmed by 5 bases and 7 bases, with 18 bases remaining between them. The CDR3 has 14 residues. This chain's CDR3 is CASSYGVGAGEQYF. CDR3 DNA: TGTGCCAGCAGTTACGGCGTCGGTGCGGGGGAGCAGTACTTC.

In this sample, this clonotype turned up many times. The CDR3, as DNA: TGCAGTGCTAGAGATGACAGGGGCGCCGAAACCCTCCACTTT. It is translated as CSARDDRGAETLHF. The gene calls are TRBV20-1 and TRBJ1-6; 8 bases are a match to TRBD1. Germline CDR1 is DFQATT and CDR2 is SNEGSKA (reference sequence). The CDR3 has 14 amino acids. Losses at the gene ends were 0 bases for V and 14 bases for J; bases not matched to a gene: 9.

The rearrangement uses TRBV29-1 and TRBJ1-3, with 9 nucleotides matching TRBD1. The germline V gene has CDR1 SQVTM and CDR2 ANQGSEA. After removal of 6 bases from V and 2 bases from J, the junction contained 2 bases not matched to a gene. The CDR3 extends over 13 amino acids. CDR3 protein: CSVRQGAGNTIYF. The CDR3 nucleotides are TGCAGCGTGCGACAGGGGGCTGGAAACACCATATATTTT.

V and J are TRBV7-9 and TRBJ2-7; 7 bases are a match to TRBD1. Germline V gives CDR1 SEHNR, CDR2 FQNEAQ (reference sequence). This CDR3 comprises 14 residues. V lost 3 bases, J lost 6 bases, and 8 bases stayed unmatched. The CDR3 region is CASSFVTGSSEQYF. The CDR3 DNA is TGTGCCAGCAGCTTCGTGACAGGGAGTTCCGAGCAGTACTTC.

This sequence joins TRBV9 and TRBJ1-6; no clear D gene. CDR3 length equals 16 residues. Trimming took off 4 bases at V and 5 bases at J, with 16 bases between the two ends. Looked up from germline, CDR1 is SGDLS and CDR2 is YYNGEE. The CDR3 reads CASSPMGNENNSPLHF. The DNA of the CDR3 is TGTGCCAGCAGCCCTATGGGTAATGAAAATAATTCACCCCTCCACTTT.

V gene TRBV2 combines with J gene TRBJ2-7; the D call may be TRBD1 or TRBD2 (5 bases each). This CDR3 spans 15 amino acids. Germline V gene lookup returns CDR1 SNHLY and CDR2 FYNNEI. Between the trimmed V and J ends, which lost 8 bases and 3 bases, there was a span of 20 bases. CDR3 DNA sequence: TGTGCCAGCGTTGAAGGGTCGGGGCCGAACTACGAGCAGTACTTC. Its translation: CASVEGSGPNYEQYF.

The rearrangement uses TRBV7-3 and TRBJ2-7; D is possibly TRBD2 (6 bases). The germline gives CDR1 SGHTA, CDR2 FQGTGA. The CDR3 totals 14 residues. Trimming took 4 bases from V and 3 from J, leaving 13 bases between them. In DNA form, the CDR3 reads TGTGCCAGCAGCTCCCGTTCGGGGGACTACGAGCAGTACTTC. Translation: CASSSRSGDYEQYF.

This clonotype was detected many times. This chain links TRBV7-9 with TRBJ2-5; the match to TRBD1 covers 9 bases. Germline V lookup: CDR1 SEHNR, CDR2 FQNEAQ (reference sequence). The CDR3 consists of 14 residues. After removal of 11 bases from V and 4 bases from J, the junction contained 11 bases not matched to a gene. CDR3: CAGGDRASSETQYF. Written as DNA, the CDR3 is TGTGCCGGCGGGGACAGGGCTTCGTCAGAGACCCAGTACTTC.

This rearrangement joins TRBV12-3 or TRBV12-4 to TRBJ1-3; tentatively, D is TRBD1 (5 bases). Between the trimmed V and J ends, which lost 6 bases and 6 bases, there was a span of 21 bases. This CDR3 spans 16 amino acids. CDR3 bases: TGTGCCAGCAGCCCGCGGTGGGGCAGACTCGAAAACACCATATATTTT. Translated: CASSPRWGRLENTIYF.

V is TRBV11-2 and J is TRBJ2-3; 14 nucleotides agree with TRBD2. The V segment lost 10 bases and the J segment 5 bases; nucleotides outside the gene matches: 5. Germline CDR1 is SGHAT and CDR2 is FQNNGV. The CDR3 is 14 amino acids. CDR3 bases: TGTGCCACCGGACTAGCGGGAGGAGTAGATACGCAGTATTTT. Protein: CATGLAGGVDTQYF.

This clonotype was seen repeatedly, ten times or more. This sequence joins TRBV12-3 or TRBV12-4 and TRBJ1-1; D gene uncertain. Trimming stripped 7 bases from V and 4 bases from J, with 10 bases between. The CDR3 runs 12 residues. DNA of the CDR3: TGTGCCAGCAAGGTGCCGGCCACTGAAGCTTTCTTT. Its protein product is CASKVPATEAFF.

Note on this clonotype: Given a much more abundant clone one base away, this may be a read error. The conserved final phenylalanine or tryptophan is absent from the CDR3, which likely points to a read error. The rearrangement uses TRBV5-4 and TRBJ1-1; D ambiguous. This CDR3 has 15 amino acids. V was pared by 2 bases and J by 0 bases, with 11 bases between. Germline V gene data show CDR1 as SGHNT and CDR2 as YYREEE (reference sequence). CDR3 sequence: CASSLNRGMNTEAFL. The CDR3 DNA sequence: TGTGCCAGCAGCTTAAATCGGGGAATGAACACTGAAGCTTTCCTT.

The J gene is TRBJ2-7, the V gene TRBV12-3 or TRBV12-4; 13 bases are a match to TRBD2. The J segment lost 6 bases and the V segment lost 6 bases, leaving 5 bases of the junction unmatched. The CDR3 totals 14 residues. The CDR3 loop is CASSPLAGGPEQYF. The CDR3 coding sequence is TGTGCCAGCAGCCCACTAGCGGGGGGGCCCGAGCAGTACTTC.

This clonotype was seen only once. The V call is TRBV2, the J call TRBJ1-6; 7 nucleotides match TRBD1. The germline CDR1 and CDR2 sequences are SNHLY and FYNNEI. V lost 6 bases and J lost 10; bases outside the gene matches: 9. This CDR3 contains 14 residues. CDR3 sequence: CASRSGGTGSPLHF. The CDR3 coding sequence is TGTGCCAGCAGGTCAGGGGGGACCGGGTCACCCCTCCACTTT.

This clonotype was detected ten times or more. V gene TRBV10-3 combines with J gene TRBJ1-1; 8 bases are shared with TRBD1. Germline V lookup: CDR1 ENHRY, CDR2 SYGVKD. CDR3 length: 15 amino acids. V lost 6 bases to trimming and J lost 3 bases; unmatched junction nucleotides: 9. In DNA, the CDR3 is TGTGCCATCAGCCCCGACCCAGGGGGCCACACTGAAGCTTTCTTT. The encoded protein is CAISPDPGGHTEAFF.

This clonotype has ten or more counts. The chain couples TRBV7-9 to TRBJ2-5, with 11 bases that match TRBD2. The CDR3 has 15 residues. Per germline, CDR1 SEHNR and CDR2 FQNEAQ (reference sequence). The junction had 6 bases not matched to a gene; V was cut back by 5 bases and J by 4 bases. The CDR3, as DNA: TGTGCCAGCAGCCTTAGCGGGAGGGCCACAGAGACCCAGTACTTC. Translation: CASSLSGRATETQYF. The full variable domain, in which reference TRBV7-9 and TRBJ2-5 provide the parts outside the CDR3, is DTGVSQNPRHKITKRGQNVTFRCDPISEHNRLYWYRQTLGQGPEFLTYFQNEAQLEKSRLLSDRFSAERPKGSFSTLEIQRTEQGDSAMYLCASSLSGRATETQYFGPGTRLLVL.

This clonotype was counted many times. V and J are TRBV5-6 and TRBJ1-1, with 7 bases matching TRBD1. The J segment lost 0 bases and the V segment lost 4 bases, leaving 12 bases of the junction unmatched. Per germline, CDR1 SGHDT and CDR2 YYEEEE. This CDR3 spans 17 amino acids. In DNA, the CDR3 is TGTGCCAGCAGCCAACGGGTGACAGGGACCATGAACACTGAAGCTTTCTTT. This sequence encodes CASSQRVTGTMNTEAFF.

This clonotype was counted ten times or more. The chain has TRBV19 and TRBJ1-6, with TRBD1 matching over 8 bases. Germline trimming cut 4 bases from V and 9 bases from J; bases unmatched to any gene: 11. Germline assignment: CDR1 LNHDA and CDR2 SQIVND (reference sequence). The CDR3 is 16 amino acids. In DNA form, the CDR3 reads TGTGCCAGTAGTACGAACCCAGGGGGCGCGGGTTCACCCCTCCACTTT. It encodes CASSTNPGGAGSPLHF.

Worth noting for this clonotype: One end of the junction does not line up with germline, which may come from a read error. The rearrangement links TRBV2 to TRBJ1-2; 9 nucleotides agree with TRBD1. Germline lookup yields CDR1 SNHLY and CDR2 FYNNEI. The CDR3 covers 14 residues. Here the CDR3 DNA reads TGTGCCAGTAGTGCGACAGGGGGAAACTATGGCTACACCTTC. Its translation: CASSATGGNYGYTF.

The rearrangement joins TRBV2 to TRBJ1-6; D perhaps matches TRBD1 (6 bases). V was clipped by 4 bases and J by 9 bases, with 16 bases between them. The germline V gene encodes CDR1 SNHLY and CDR2 FYNNEI. The CDR3 runs 15 residues. CDR3: CASSAGGSNPSPLHF. DNA for the CDR3: TGTGCCAGCAGTGCCGGGGGCAGCAATCCTTCACCCCTCCACTTT.

This sequence joins TRBV29-1 and TRBJ1-6; D may be TRBD1 (5 bases). The CDR3 covers 14 residues. CDR1 and CDR2 from the germline V gene are SQVTM and ANQGSEA. As DNA, the CDR3 is TGCAGTTACTCGGGGACGGCCAGATTTTCACCCCTCCACTTT. Encoded protein: CSYSGTARFSPLHF.

The rearrangement links TRBV11-2 to TRBJ1-1, with a weak D call TRBD1 (5 bases). There are 14 residues in the CDR3. Looked up from germline, CDR1 is SGHAT and CDR2 is FQNNGV. Trimming removed 1 base at V and 4 bases at J, with 10 bases between. Here the CDR3 reads CASSLAGQSTEAFF. Here the CDR3 DNA reads TGTGCCAGCAGCTTAGCAGGGCAGAGCACTGAAGCTTTCTTT.

The chain has TRBV10-3 and TRBJ2-7; D may be TRBD2 (5 bases). The DNA end is more similar to TRBJ2-1, so the J call may be wrong. Germline-derived CDR1 and CDR2 are ENHRY and SYGVKD. The CDR3 is 12 amino acids. In nucleotides, the CDR3 is TGTGCCATCAGTGGTCGGGATTCCGAGCAGTTCTTC. Protein sequence: CAISGRDSEQFF.

The CDR3 loop is CAWSVRSGSEQYF. CDR3 in DNA: TGTGCCTGGAGTGTACGATCGGGTAGCGAGCAGTACTTC. This chain connects TRBV30 to TRBJ2-7; D gene unclear. Deletions cut 0 bases from V and 6 bases from J, with 12 bases between. This CDR3 has 13 residues. CDR1 is GTSNPN and CDR2 is SVGIG in the germline V gene (reference sequence). The full variable domain, completed using reference TRBV30 and TRBJ2-7, is SQTIHQWPATLVQPVGSPLSLECTVEGTSNPNLYWYRQAAGRGLQLLFYSVGIGQISSEVPQNLSASRPQDRQFILSSKKLLLSDSGFYLCAWSVRSGSEQYFGPGTRLTVT.

This clonotype was observed at least ten times. This rearrangement joins TRBV3-1 to TRBJ2-5, with D perhaps matching TRBD2 (5 bases). This CDR3 has 13 residues. The V gene's germline CDR1 is LGHDT and CDR2 YNNKEL (reference sequence). V lost 4 bases to trimming and J lost 9 bases, with 15 bases between them. CDR3 protein: CASSPSGSRAQYF. Written as DNA, the CDR3 is TGTGCCAGCAGCCCAAGCGGAAGTCGGGCCCAGTACTTC.